This is a list of T cell receptor beta chains from one sample in a study of T-cell memory formation after mild COVID-19. TCRdb recomputed calls from the 5' RACE reads with MiXCR, one row per CDR3 protein. The sample has 560,000 or so distinct CDR3 sequences; roughly 17% are singletons. Material: PBMCs or a T cell subset sorted from them (not recorded which). The source of these receptors is an adult woman who had mild COVID-19 (a few samples of this study predate the infection). Cell type and time point are not known. Both conserved end residues are part of each CDR3. D genes are given only for firm matches. Some rows have no size entry. The others give once, few or many, or a class for an expanded clone.

abundance: NA
len: 14
d_gene: TRBD1
v_gene: TRBV6-6
j_gene: TRBJ2-7
CDR3nt: TGTGCCAGCAGTTACTCGAACAGGGGGAACGAGCAGTACTTC
CDR3aa: CASSYSNRGNEQYF

abundance: once
len: 17
d_gene: TRBD2
v_gene: TRBV7-8
j_gene: TRBJ2-1
CDR3nt: TGTGCCAGCAGCTCGGACCGGGGACTAGCGGGAGGGCCGGAGGAGTTCTTC
CDR3aa: CASSSDRGLAGGPEEFF

abundance: few
len: 14
d_gene: NA
v_gene: TRBV2
j_gene: TRBJ1-1
CDR3nt: TGTGCCAGCACCCTTTCCTCAGGAGACACTGAAGCTTTCTTT
CDR3aa: CASTLSSGDTEAFF

abundance: NA
len: 13
d_gene: TRBD2
v_gene: TRBV2
j_gene: TRBJ2-1
CDR3nt: TGTGCCAGCAGGCGTAGCGGGAACGATGAGCAGTTCTTC
CDR3aa: CASRRSGNDEQFF

abundance: NA
len: 12
d_gene: NA
v_gene: TRBV29-1
j_gene: TRBJ2-3
CDR3nt: TGCAGCGGACAAGCTACAGAAGGTACGCAGTATTTT
CDR3aa: CSGQATEGTQYF

abundance: NA
len: 14
d_gene: TRBD1
v_gene: TRBV30
j_gene: TRBJ1-1
CDR3nt: TGTGCCTGGAGTCCCGGGACAGGGAACACTGAAGCTTTCTTT
CDR3aa: CAWSPGTGNTEAFF

abundance: NA
len: 15
d_gene: NA
v_gene: TRBV12-3/TRBV12-4
j_gene: TRBJ2-3
CDR3nt: TGTGCCAGCATTCTAAGACGACATGGAATTGATACGCAGTATTTT
CDR3aa: CASILRRHGIDTQYF

abundance: NA
len: 13
d_gene: NA
v_gene: TRBV2
j_gene: TRBJ1-4
CDR3nt: TGTGCCAGCTCGGGACGCTTGCGGAGTAAACTGTTTTTT
CDR3aa: CASSGRLRSKLFF

abundance: many
len: 12
d_gene: NA
v_gene: TRBV5-5
j_gene: TRBJ1-1
CDR3nt: TGTGCCAGCAGCGCACAGGGCACTGAAGCTTTCTTT
CDR3aa: CASSAQGTEAFF

abundance: NA
len: 15
d_gene: NA
v_gene: TRBV14
j_gene: TRBJ2-1
CDR3nt: TGTGCCAGCAGCCCCTTTCACAGCTCCTACAATGAGCAGTTCTTC
CDR3aa: CASSPFHSSYNEQFF

abundance: few
len: 19
d_gene: TRBD2
v_gene: TRBV7-8
j_gene: TRBJ2-2
CDR3nt: TGTGCCAGCAGCTTAGATCCCGGTTGGGCGGGAGGCAGAACCGGGGAGCTGTTTTTT
CDR3aa: CASSLDPGWAGGRTGELFF

abundance: once
len: 13
d_gene: TRBD1
v_gene: TRBV29-1
j_gene: TRBJ1-5
CDR3nt: TGCAGCGTTCGGACAGGGGGAAATCAGCCCCAGCATTTT
CDR3aa: CSVRTGGNQPQHF

abundance: few
len: 15
d_gene: TRBD2
v_gene: TRBV7-3
j_gene: TRBJ2-5
CDR3nt: TGTGCCAGCAGCTTATGGGCGGGAGGGCGGAAGACCCAGTACTTC
CDR3aa: CASSLWAGGRKTQYF

abundance: few
len: 16
d_gene: TRBD1
v_gene: TRBV27
j_gene: TRBJ2-2
CDR3nt: TGTGCCAGCAGTGCACCGGGACAGGGGATGGCCGGGGAGCTGTTTTTT
CDR3aa: CASSAPGQGMAGELFF

abundance: NA
len: 15
d_gene: TRBD1
v_gene: TRBV4-3
j_gene: TRBJ2-5
CDR3nt: TGCGCCAGCAGCCAAGCGACAGGGGGCCGAGAGACCCAGTACTTC
CDR3aa: CASSQATGGRETQYF

abundance: NA
len: 15
d_gene: NA
v_gene: TRBV12-3/TRBV12-4
j_gene: TRBJ1-5
CDR3nt: TGTGCCAGCAGTTCCTCCGGGGGGGGAAATCAGCCCCAGCATTTT
CDR3aa: CASSSSGGGNQPQHF

abundance: NA
len: 14
d_gene: TRBD1
v_gene: TRBV7-9
j_gene: TRBJ1-6
CDR3nt: TGTGCCAGCAGCCCGGGACAGGGAACTTCACCCCTCCACTTT
CDR3aa: CASSPGQGTSPLHF

abundance: NA
len: 16
d_gene: NA
v_gene: TRBV20-1
j_gene: TRBJ2-1
CDR3nt: TGCAGTGCTCGACCAAGTAGGGGACAATCAGTCAATGAGCAGTTCTTC
CDR3aa: CSARPSRGQSVNEQFF

abundance: few
len: 17
d_gene: NA
v_gene: TRBV7-2
j_gene: TRBJ1-5
CDR3nt: TGTGCCAGCAGCTTAGCGGCCGGACTCCGGGACGATCAGCCCCAGCATTTT
CDR3aa: CASSLAAGLRDDQPQHF

abundance: once
len: 13
d_gene: TRBD1
v_gene: TRBV3-1
j_gene: TRBJ2-1
CDR3nt: TGTGCCAGCAGCCCATCGACAGGGGAAGTGCAGTTCTTC
CDR3aa: CASSPSTGEVQFF

abundance: few
len: 14
d_gene: TRBD1
v_gene: TRBV12-3/TRBV12-4
j_gene: TRBJ1-3
CDR3nt: TGTGCCAGCAGCATGACAGGGGAAACGGACACCATATATTTT
CDR3aa: CASSMTGETDTIYF

abundance: NA
len: 16
d_gene: TRBD2
v_gene: TRBV5-1
j_gene: TRBJ2-2
CDR3nt: TGCGCCAGCAGCTCGACTAGCGGGGGGGCCACCGGGGAGCTGTTTTTT
CDR3aa: CASSSTSGGATGELFF

abundance: few
len: 15
d_gene: NA
v_gene: TRBV24-1
j_gene: TRBJ2-1
CDR3nt: TGTGCCACCAGTGATTTTCTCCAGGGGGGGAATGAGCAGTTCTTC
CDR3aa: CATSDFLQGGNEQFF

abundance: few
len: 11
d_gene: NA
v_gene: TRBV20-1
j_gene: TRBJ2-7
CDR3nt: TGCAGTGCCAAGGGGGGCTACGAGCAGTACTTC
CDR3aa: CSAKGGYEQYF

abundance: NA
len: 14
d_gene: NA
v_gene: TRBV12-5
j_gene: TRBJ1-1
CDR3nt: TGTGCTAGTGGACCGGGACACTGGCCGTCTGAAGCTTTCTTT
CDR3aa: CASGPGHWPSEAFF

abundance: NA
len: 20
d_gene: TRBD1
v_gene: TRBV15
j_gene: TRBJ1-3
CDR3nt: TGTGCCACCAGCAGAGATCATGTGGTAAACAGGGGACCCTCTGGAAACACCATATATTTT
CDR3aa: CATSRDHVVNRGPSGNTIYF

abundance: NA
len: 19
d_gene: NA
v_gene: TRBV23-1
j_gene: TRBJ2-1
CDR3nt: TGCGCCAGCACCACACCCCGGCCCAGGGCTGCATATCTTGGAGCTGAGCAGTTCTTC
CDR3aa: CASTTPRPRAAYLGAEQFF

abundance: many
len: 12
d_gene: NA
v_gene: TRBV7-9
j_gene: TRBJ2-7
CDR3nt: TGTGCCAGCAGCCCTCAGCGGGACGAGCAGTACTTC
CDR3aa: CASSPQRDEQYF

abundance: NA
len: 14
d_gene: NA
v_gene: TRBV7-2
j_gene: TRBJ2-7
CDR3nt: TGTGCCAGCAGCTTTGGGGAGGGGGCCTACGAGCAGTACTTC
CDR3aa: CASSFGEGAYEQYF

abundance: NA
len: 15
d_gene: TRBD2
v_gene: TRBV27
j_gene: TRBJ2-1
CDR3nt: TGTGCCAGCAGTGATGTCGCGGGAGCCTACAATGAGCAGTTCTTC
CDR3aa: CASSDVAGAYNEQFF

abundance: NA
len: 12
d_gene: NA
v_gene: TRBV19
j_gene: TRBJ2-5
CDR3nt: TGTGCCAGTAGTCCTTTACTGGGTGCCCAGTACTTC
CDR3aa: CASSPLLGAQYF

abundance: few
len: 14
d_gene: TRBD1
v_gene: TRBV20-1
j_gene: TRBJ1-6
CDR3nt: TGCAGTGCTAGAGTGGGGACAGTTAATTCACCCCTCCACTTT
CDR3aa: CSARVGTVNSPLHF

abundance: NA
len: 14
d_gene: TRBD1
v_gene: TRBV12-3/TRBV12-4
j_gene: TRBJ1-1
CDR3nt: TGTGCCAGCATCCTACAGGGGGCGCATATTGAAGCTTTCTTT
CDR3aa: CASILQGAHIEAFF

abundance: few
len: 14
d_gene: NA
v_gene: TRBV29-1
j_gene: TRBJ2-3
CDR3nt: TGCAGCGTTGAAAGGACAGTCGGCACAGATACGCAGTATTTT
CDR3aa: CSVERTVGTDTQYF

abundance: few
len: 16
d_gene: NA
v_gene: TRBV30
j_gene: TRBJ2-5
CDR3nt: TGTGCCTGGAACTACGGGACGGGGGGCCCCCAAGAGACCCAGTACTTC
CDR3aa: CAWNYGTGGPQETQYF

abundance: few
len: 14
d_gene: NA
v_gene: TRBV11-2
j_gene: TRBJ2-2
CDR3nt: TGTGCCAGCAGCTTAGCGCAGGGTACCGGGGAGCTGTTTTTT
CDR3aa: CASSLAQGTGELFF

abundance: NA
len: 15
d_gene: NA
v_gene: TRBV7-9
j_gene: TRBJ1-1
CDR3nt: TGTGCCAGCAGCACCTCTGACAAACTGAACACTGAAGCTTTCTTT
CDR3aa: CASSTSDKLNTEAFF

abundance: NA
len: 14
d_gene: NA
v_gene: TRBV30
j_gene: TRBJ2-1
CDR3nt: TGTGCCTGGAGTGGGCTGGCGGAGGGCAATGAGCAGTTCTTC
CDR3aa: CAWSGLAEGNEQFF